The 27 T cell receptor beta chains given below trace back to one sample, sequenced in a study of post-analysis software for immune sequencing data. Study-level results: When patients were compared with controls, 4 or 5 TRBV segments were more frequent, TRBV5-6, TRBV5-1 and TRBV20-1 among them.

These TCRs are of unknown antigen specificity. cDNA libraries of TCR beta carried unique molecular identifiers. TCRdb independently ran MiXCR on the PCR reads; one entry per CDR3 protein. The table includes approximately 150,000 distinct CDR3 sequences, approximately 30% detected once. Sequencing used blood. The origin of the receptors is a girl between 5 and 17 years old with multiple sclerosis.

This clonotype was seen a handful of times. The chain is built from TRBV5-6 and TRBJ2-1; 8 nucleotides line up with TRBD2. Germline V lookup: CDR1 SGHDT, CDR2 YYEEEE. The length of the CDR3 is 14 residues. With V trimmed by 3 bases and J by 9 bases, 8 bases remained unmatched. The CDR3 DNA reads TGTGCCAGCAGCTCGGGACTAGGTACGAGTGAGCAGTTCTTC. Translation: CASSSGLGTSEQFF.

This clonotype was counted only a few times. The V gene is TRBV5-5, the J gene TRBJ1-6, with TRBD1 matching over 9 bases. Germline-derived CDR1 and CDR2 are SGHKS and YYEKEE (reference sequence). The CDR3 consists of 14 residues. The junction had 3 bases not matched to a gene; V was cut back by 3 bases and J by 8 bases. CDR3 region: CASSWGQGDSPLHF. The CDR3 DNA reads TGTGCCAGCAGCTGGGGACAGGGTGATTCACCCCTCCACTTT.

The V and J genes are TRBV12-3 or TRBV12-4 and TRBJ1-1; D is perhaps TRBD1 (5 bases). This CDR3 comprises 14 residues. Between the trimmed V and J ends, which lost 6 bases and 4 bases, there was a span of 15 bases. CDR3 residues: CASRLGHQATEAFF. CDR3 DNA: TGTGCCAGCAGGCTAGGACACCAGGCCACTGAAGCTTTCTTT.

CDR3 sequence: CANQRLGENTEAFF. CDR3 coding DNA: TGTGCCAATCAGAGGCTCGGAGAGAACACTGAAGCTTTCTTT. This chain links TRBV10-3 with TRBJ1-1; no clear D. The CDR3 covers 14 residues. Germline CDR1 and CDR2: ENHRY and SYGVKD. The V and J ends lost 10 bases and 1 base respectively, with 16 bases between them.

The chain uses TRBV5-1 and TRBJ2-1; D unclear. The CDR3 spans 12 residues. Deletions cut 2 bases from V and 9 bases from J, with 9 bases between. Germline values: CDR1 SGHRS, CDR2 YFSETQ. Here the CDR3 reads CASSLATGEQFF. The CDR3 DNA follows: TGCGCCAGCAGCTTAGCGACGGGTGAGCAGTTCTTC.

This clonotype was seen ten or more times. The V gene is TRBV20-1, the J gene TRBJ2-3, with D possibly TRBD2 on 5 matching bases. Germline lookup yields CDR1 DFQATT and CDR2 SNEGSKA (reference sequence). CDR3 length: 14 amino acids. Trimming shortened V by 3 bases and J by 4 bases, and 14 bases separated the two germline ends. The CDR3 sequence: CSARREIQADTQYF. The CDR3 DNA reads as TGCAGTGCTAGGAGGGAGATTCAGGCAGATACGCAGTATTTT.

The chain combines TRBV20-1 with TRBJ2-3; 7 bases agree with TRBD2. The CDR3 is 17 residues long. Germline CDR1 is DFQATT and CDR2 is SNEGSKA (reference sequence). V lost 0 bases to trimming and J lost 3 bases; unmatched junction nucleotides: 12. The CDR3 here is CSARDRPITSATDTQYF. The CDR3, as DNA: TGCAGTGCTAGAGATAGACCCATTACTAGCGCAACAGATACGCAGTATTTT.

Many counts were recorded for this clonotype. V is TRBV12-3 or TRBV12-4 and J is TRBJ2-4; TRBD1 is a possible D gene (5 bases). The CDR3 is made up of 14 amino acids. V lost 5 bases and J 0 bases, leaving 8 bases between the germline ends. The CDR3 DNA sequence: TGTGCCAGCAGTCCCGACAGAGCCAAAAACATTCAGTACTTC. This encodes CASSPDRAKNIQYF.

This clonotype occurred a few times. V gene TRBV20-1 combines with J gene TRBJ2-5, with 7 bases identical to TRBD1. The germline gives CDR1 DFQATT, CDR2 SNEGSKA (reference sequence). The CDR3 consists of 12 residues. The ends lost 6 bases at V and 1 base at J; junction bases unmatched: 2. The CDR3 nucleotides are TGCAGTGCCGACAGGGTCCAAGAGACCCAGTACTTC. Translated, it gives CSADRVQETQYF.

A word on this clonotype: This may be a read error, as it is one base from a much larger clone. This sequence joins TRBV20-1 and TRBJ2-1; TRBD2 agrees at 11 bases. After removal of 6 bases from V and 10 bases from J, the junction contained 11 bases not matched to a gene. This CDR3 is built from 14 residues. Germline CDR1 is DFQATT and CDR2 is SNEGSKA (reference sequence). The CDR3 here is CSATGLAAPYEQFF. The CDR3 DNA reads TGCAGTGCAACGGGACTAGCGGCCCCCTACGAGCAGTTCTTC.

V usage is TRBV25-1 and J usage is TRBJ2-5; D is unclear. CDR3 size: 12 residues. V was trimmed by 4 bases and J by 5 bases, leaving 8 bases between them. The V gene's germline CDR1 is MGHDK and CDR2 SYGVNS. For the CDR3, the DNA is TGTGCCAGCAGTGGGTTAGGGGAGACCCAGTACTTC. Its translation: CASSGLGETQYF.

To note about this clonotype: A much more abundant neighbour one base away suggests this may be a read error. The gene calls are TRBV10-2 and TRBJ2-7; D may match TRBD1 or TRBD2 (5 bases each). The germline V gene encodes CDR1 WSHSY and CDR2 SAAADI. The CDR3 has 13 residues. The CDR3 DNA reads TGCGCCAGCAGGGGACCTCCTGACTACGAGAAGTACTTC. Translating it yields CASRGPPDYEKYF.

The CDR3 spells CASSLQGNSGEKLFF. Here the CDR3 DNA reads TGCGCCAGCAGCTTACAGGGGAATTCGGGTGAAAAACTGTTTTTT. The chain is built from TRBV5-1 and TRBJ1-4, with 7 bases matching TRBD1. CDR3 length equals 15 residues. V gave up 2 bases and J gave up 7 bases; unmatched junction bases: 8. CDR1 is SGHRS and CDR2 is YFSETQ in the germline V gene.

About this clonotype itself: It may be a read error: a sequence one base away is much more abundant. CDR3 nucleotide sequence: TGCAGTGCAGCTGGGACAGGTGATAACTATGGCTACACCTTC. It encodes CSAAGTGDNYGYTF. The chain carries TRBV20-1 and TRBJ1-2, with 8 bases fitting TRBD1. The ends lost 6 bases at V and 1 base at J; junction bases unmatched: 7. From germline, CDR1 is DFQATT and CDR2 SNEGSKA (reference sequence). This CDR3 contains 14 residues.

This clonotype was picked up a small number of times. The chain links TRBV28 to TRBJ1-2; 10 bases fit TRBD1. Trimming removed 6 bases from V and 4 bases from J; junction bases left unmatched: 5. Germline V lookup: CDR1 MDHEN, CDR2 SYDVKM. This CDR3 has 14 amino acids. The CDR3, as DNA: TGTGCCAGCAGCACGACAGGGGGCACCTATGGCTACACCTTC. Translating it yields CASSTTGGTYGYTF.

This clonotype was counted at least ten times. V is TRBV4-2 and J is TRBJ2-7, with 8 nucleotides matching TRBD2. Losses at the gene ends were 3 bases for V and 6 bases for J; bases not matched to a gene: 16. CDR1 and CDR2 from the germline V gene are LGHNA and YNFKEQ. This CDR3 has 17 residues. CDR3 amino acids: CASSQENGLANGGEQYF. The CDR3 region has the DNA TGTGCCAGCAGCCAGGAAAACGGACTAGCTAACGGTGGCGAGCAGTACTTC.

This clonotype was detected ten times or more. The CDR3 DNA sequence: TGTGCCAGCAGCGTAGCAGGCGCGGGAGCCGGAGAGCAGTACTTC. Encoded protein: CASSVAGAGAGEQYF. The gene calls are TRBV9 and TRBJ2-7; 7 bases align to TRBD2. Germline V lookup: CDR1 SGDLS, CDR2 YYNGEE. V was pared by 0 bases and J by 7 bases, with 10 bases of the junction left unmatched. The CDR3 length is 15 residues.

The table lists this clonotype with many counts. This chain uses TRBV24-1 with TRBJ2-5, with D perhaps being TRBD1 or TRBD2 (6 bases each). V dropped 4 bases and J dropped 1 base, with 12 bases sitting between them. Germline lookup yields CDR1 KGHDR and CDR2 SFDVKD. CDR3 length equals 15 residues. Written as DNA, the CDR3 is TGTGCCACCAGTGACACTAGGGGGGCCCAAGAGACCCAGTACTTC. Its protein is CATSDTRGAQETQYF.

The rearrangement links TRBV5-1 to TRBJ2-2; tentatively, D is TRBD1 (5 bases). Trimming took 1 base from V and 2 from J, leaving 9 bases between them. Germline V lookup: CDR1 SGHRS, CDR2 YFSETQ. This CDR3 comprises 15 residues. The CDR3 bases are TGCGCCAGCAGCTTGACTGGACAAAACACCGGGGAGCTGTTTTTT. As protein: CASSLTGQNTGELFF.

Concerning this clonotype itself: This may stem from a read error, because a much larger clone lies one nucleotide away. V and J are TRBV13 and TRBJ2-1, with no clear D. The CDR3 length is 12 residues. The germline V gene has CDR1 PRHDT and CDR2 FYEKMQ (reference sequence). The CDR3 protein is CANSPVGNEQFF. The DNA of the CDR3 is TGTGCCAACAGCCCTGTGGGAAATGAGCAGTTCTTC.

This clonotype is a singleton in its sample. The chain uses TRBV12-3 or TRBV12-4 and TRBJ1-5; 7 bases match TRBD1. The ends lost 3 bases at V and 5 bases at J; junction bases unmatched: 10. The CDR3 extends over 16 amino acids. CDR3 loop: CASSFELRGGDQPQHF. The CDR3 DNA follows: TGTGCCAGCAGTTTCGAGCTCAGGGGGGGCGATCAGCCCCAGCATTTT.

The rearrangement joins TRBV7-9 to TRBJ1-1; D perhaps matches TRBD1 (5 bases). The CDR3 covers 11 residues. V was pared by 8 bases and J by 8 bases, with 12 bases between. Germline V gives CDR1 SEHNR, CDR2 FQNEAQ (reference sequence). In DNA, the CDR3 is TGTGCCAGCGACCGGGGGGGGGAAGCTTTCTTT. This gives the protein CASDRGGEAFF. Variable domain in full (rest from reference TRBV7-9 and TRBJ1-1): DTGVSQNPRHKITKRGQNVTFRCDPISEHNRLYWYRQTLGQGPEFLTYFQNEAQLEKSRLLSDRFSAERPKGSFSTLEIQRTEQGDSAMYLCASDRGGEAFFGQGTRLTVV.

In its sample, this clonotype was seen many times. V is TRBV20-1 and J is TRBJ2-1; no definite D call. CDR1 and CDR2 (germline): DFQATT, SNEGSKA (reference sequence). The V gene lost 6 bases and the J gene lost 1 base, with 16 bases spanning the gap. This CDR3 contains 15 residues. DNA for the CDR3: TGCAGTGCCCCGGAGTCCCGACTTTCCTACAATGAGCAGTTCTTC. Encoded protein: CSAPESRLSYNEQFF.

This clonotype was recorded a few times. This chain uses TRBV12-3 or TRBV12-4 with TRBJ1-6, with D perhaps TRBD1 (6 bases). The CDR3 totals 12 residues. V lost 6 bases and J 14 bases, leaving 14 bases between the germline ends. This CDR3 is CASSPGVTTLHF. CDR3 DNA sequence: TGTGCCAGCAGCCCAGGGGTGACGACCCTCCACTTT.

Worth noting for this clonotype: An end of the junction differs from the germline gene, which may be a read error. The chain carries TRBV7-2 and TRBJ1-2, with D perhaps matching TRBD1 (5 bases). The germline CDR1 and CDR2 sequences are SGHTA and FQGNSA. The CDR3 runs to 15 residues. The CDR3 region has the DNA TGTGCCAGCGGCTTAGCGGGGGGGACTAACTATGGCTACACCTTC. As protein: CASGLAGGTNYGYTF.

This clonotype occurred many times. The DNA of the CDR3 is TGTGCCAGCAGGGGGACGGGGGTCGAGCAGTACTTC. Its protein is CASRGTGVEQYF. The rearrangement uses TRBV7-9 and TRBJ2-7; D is possibly TRBD2 (6 bases). Looked up from germline, CDR1 is SEHNR and CDR2 is FQNEAQ (reference sequence). This CDR3 is built from 12 residues. V lost 6 bases, J lost 6 bases, and 12 bases lay in between.

This chain connects TRBV7-2 to TRBJ1-5; 7 bases line up with TRBD1. The CDR3 contains 15 residues. Trimming at V came to 1 base and at J to 6 bases, leaving 6 bases not matched to a gene. Germline CDR1 and CDR2: SGHTA and FQGNSA. The CDR3 loop is CASSLGYRGSQPQHF. The CDR3 DNA follows: TGTGCCAGCAGCTTAGGGTACAGGGGCAGTCAGCCCCAGCATTTT.